The rows below give T cell receptor beta chains drawn from one sample of a study of technical replicates of blood from four donors. Libraries were prepared by immunoSEQ multiplex PCR; TCRdb keeps only in-frame clonotypes and omits some of them. Altogether about 49,000 clones are present, roughly 90% being singletons, with the ten largest covering 3% to 5%. What was sequenced was PBMCs. Every receptor here comes from a human donor in good health. Some clones in this sample may be carry-over from other donors' samples. CDR3s include the opening cysteine and the closing phenylalanine or tryptophan. The D gene is left open where the match is weak. Expanded clones get a size class; other rows say once, few or many, or leave the size out.

J gene: TRBJ2-3
D gene: TRBD2
clone size: few
V gene: TRBV6-9
CDR3 DNA: TGTGCCAGCACCTTAGGCGGGGGGGCAGATACGCAGTATTTT
CDR3 protein: CASTLGGGADTQYF

J gene: TRBJ1-3
D gene: TRBD1
clone size: .
V gene: TRBV4-2
CDR3 DNA: TGTGCCAGCAGAAGAAGTCAGGGGGATGGAAACACCATATATTTT
CDR3 protein: CASRRSQGDGNTIYF

J gene: TRBJ2-4
D gene: .
clone size: .
V gene: TRBV13
CDR3 DNA: TGTGCCAGCAGCCCTCAGGGGGGCATTCAGTACTTC
CDR3 protein: CASSPQGGIQYF

J gene: TRBJ2-3
D gene: TRBD2
clone size: .
V gene: TRBV9
CDR3 DNA: TGTGCCAGCAGCGTAGCCGGGACTAGGGCAGATACGCAGTATTTT
CDR3 protein: CASSVAGTRADTQYF

J gene: TRBJ2-4
D gene: TRBD1
clone size: .
V gene: TRBV11-2
CDR3 DNA: TGTGCCAGCAGCTTAGGCTGGACAGGGGGCCAAAACATTCAGTACTTC
CDR3 protein: CASSLGWTGGQNIQYF

J gene: TRBJ2-7
D gene: .
clone size: .
V gene: TRBV21-1
CDR3 DNA: TGTGCCAAGGATGGAGGACAGGAAGTCCCCGAGCAGTACTTC
CDR3 protein: CAKDGGQEVPEQYF

J gene: TRBJ2-7
D gene: TRBD2
clone size: .
V gene: TRBV5-6
CDR3 DNA: TGTGCCAGCAGCTTGTATGTACTAGCGGGGATATACGAGCAGTACTTC
CDR3 protein: CASSLYVLAGIYEQYF

J gene: TRBJ2-7
D gene: .
clone size: .
V gene: TRBV6-5
CDR3 DNA: TGTGCCGCGGGCGAGCAGTACTTC
CDR3 protein: CAAGEQYF

J gene: TRBJ1-1
D gene: TRBD1
clone size: .
V gene: TRBV5-1
CDR3 DNA: TGCGCCAGCAGCGCAGACAGGGGAGCTTTCTTT
CDR3 protein: CASSADRGAFF

J gene: TRBJ2-3
D gene: TRBD2
clone size: .
V gene: TRBV5-4
CDR3 DNA: TGTGCCAGCAGTTCAACGGGGGGGGGAGGCACAGATACGCAGTATTTT
CDR3 protein: CASSSTGGGGTDTQYF

J gene: TRBJ1-4
D gene: .
clone size: .
V gene: TRBV5-3
CDR3 DNA: TGTGCCAGAAGCTTGGTACCGGTCAGGGTGTATGAAAAACTGTTTTTT
CDR3 protein: CARSLVPVRVYEKLFF

J gene: TRBJ1-2
D gene: TRBD1
clone size: .
V gene: TRBV30
CDR3 DNA: TGTGCCTGGAGCGAGGGGGCAGCTAACTATGGCTACACCTTC
CDR3 protein: CAWSEGAANYGYTF

J gene: TRBJ1-1
D gene: .
clone size: few
V gene: TRBV30
CDR3 DNA: TGTGCCTGGAACAGGCTGAACACTGAAGCTTTCTTT
CDR3 protein: CAWNRLNTEAFF

J gene: TRBJ2-1
D gene: TRBD2
clone size: .
V gene: TRBV9
CDR3 DNA: TGTGCCAGCAGCGCTCAAGAGCGGGGGCCGGTCTTC
CDR3 protein: CASSAQERGPVF

J gene: TRBJ2-6
D gene: TRBD2
clone size: .
V gene: TRBV6-7
CDR3 DNA: TGTGCCAGCAAACAAGCTCTAGCGGGAGGAATCTCTGGGGCCAACGTCCTGACTTTC
CDR3 protein: CASKQALAGGISGANVLTF

J gene: TRBJ1-2
D gene: TRBD1
clone size: .
V gene: TRBV6-5
CDR3 DNA: TGTGCCAGCAGACCCGCTCCCGGGACAGGAATTTCCTACACCTTC
CDR3 protein: CASRPAPGTGISYTF

J gene: TRBJ1-4
D gene: .
clone size: once
V gene: TRBV7-9
CDR3 DNA: TGTGCCAGCAGCTTACCCCCCGGACAGTCGCGGGATGAAAAACTGTTTTTT
CDR3 protein: CASSLPPGQSRDEKLFF

J gene: TRBJ2-7
D gene: TRBD1
clone size: once
V gene: TRBV5-1
CDR3 DNA: TGCGCCAGCAGCGGGGACAGGGCCGCCTACGAGCAGTACTTC
CDR3 protein: CASSGDRAAYEQYF

J gene: TRBJ1-6
D gene: TRBD1
clone size: few
V gene: TRBV10-3
CDR3 DNA: TGTGCCATCCGGGCGCAGGGGGCTCAAAATTCACCCCTCCACTTT
CDR3 protein: CAIRAQGAQNSPLHF

J gene: TRBJ2-7
D gene: .
clone size: .
V gene: TRBV7-9
CDR3 DNA: TGTGCCAGCAGCTCCCGGGACAAAATTTACGAGCAGTACTTC
CDR3 protein: CASSSRDKIYEQYF

J gene: TRBJ2-2
D gene: TRBD2
clone size: .
V gene: TRBV5-4
CDR3 DNA: TGTGCCAGCAGTCCTTCTAGCGGGAGAGGTATCGGGGAGCTGTTTTTT
CDR3 protein: CASSPSSGRGIGELFF

J gene: TRBJ2-5
D gene: .
clone size: .
V gene: TRBV2
CDR3 DNA: TGTGCCAGCAAGGCGGGGACGGGAGAGACCCAGTACTTC
CDR3 protein: CASKAGTGETQYF

J gene: TRBJ1-2
D gene: .
clone size: .
V gene: TRBV5-1
CDR3 DNA: TGCGCCAGCACCAAGGCCCAGGGAAACTATGGCTACACCTTC
CDR3 protein: CASTKAQGNYGYTF

J gene: TRBJ1-4
D gene: .
clone size: .
V gene: TRBV29-1
CDR3 DNA: TGCAGCGTTGCAGGGGTCGGTGAAAAACTGTTTTTT
CDR3 protein: CSVAGVGEKLFF

J gene: TRBJ1-6
D gene: .
clone size: .
V gene: TRBV23-1
CDR3 DNA: TGCGCCAGCAGCCCTCGGAGGAATTCACCCCTCCACTTT
CDR3 protein: CASSPRRNSPLHF

J gene: TRBJ2-7
D gene: .
clone size: .
V gene: TRBV7-2
CDR3 DNA: TGTGCCAGCAGCTTAGAACAGGGTGTCGAGCAGTACTTC
CDR3 protein: CASSLEQGVEQYF

J gene: TRBJ2-7
D gene: TRBD2
clone size: .
V gene: TRBV30
CDR3 DNA: TGTGCCTGGAGTCCAATTCTGGCGGGAGTCGGCAGGAGCTCCTACGAGCAGTACTTC
CDR3 protein: CAWSPILAGVGRSSYEQYF

J gene: TRBJ1-1
D gene: .
clone size: .
V gene: TRBV7-2
CDR3 DNA: TGTGCCAGCAGCCGCGACAGCCACACTGAAGCTTTCTTT
CDR3 protein: CASSRDSHTEAFF

J gene: TRBJ2-3
D gene: TRBD2
clone size: .
V gene: TRBV2
CDR3 DNA: TGTGCCAGCACGCAAACTAGCGGGAGGACCGGTAGCTTTTATTTT
CDR3 protein: CASTQTSGRTGSFYF

J gene: TRBJ1-1
D gene: .
clone size: .
V gene: TRBV4-1
CDR3 DNA: TGCGCCAGCAGCCAAGATTTCCCCTTTTACACTGAAGCTTTCTTT
CDR3 protein: CASSQDFPFYTEAFF

J gene: TRBJ1-1
D gene: TRBD1
clone size: .
V gene: TRBV27
CDR3 DNA: TGTGCCAGCAGGGGACACAGGGGGCTTTCGTGGACTGAAGCTTTCTTT
CDR3 protein: CASRGHRGLSWTEAFF

J gene: TRBJ2-1
D gene: TRBD2
clone size: .
V gene: TRBV7-3
CDR3 DNA: TGTGCCAGCAGCGCCCCGGGACTAGCGGGCAATGAGCAGTTCTTC
CDR3 protein: CASSAPGLAGNEQFF

J gene: TRBJ2-1
D gene: .
clone size: .
V gene: TRBV18
CDR3 DNA: TGTGCCAGCTCACCACAGGGGAACCTAGGGGATGAGCAGTTCTTC
CDR3 protein: CASSPQGNLGDEQFF

J gene: TRBJ1-3
D gene: .
clone size: .
V gene: TRBV13
CDR3 DNA: TGTGCCAGCAGCTTAGAGGGGGAATACTCTGGAAACACCATATATTTT
CDR3 protein: CASSLEGEYSGNTIYF

J gene: TRBJ2-7
D gene: TRBD2
clone size: .
V gene: TRBV6-5
CDR3 DNA: TGTGCCAGCAGTTCCAGACTAGCGAGGGGCGAGCAGTACTTC
CDR3 protein: CASSSRLARGEQYF

J gene: TRBJ1-4
D gene: .
clone size: .
V gene: TRBV21-1
CDR3 DNA: TGTGCCAGCAGCAACCCGGGACAGACTAATGAAAAACTGTTTTTT
CDR3 protein: CASSNPGQTNEKLFF

J gene: TRBJ2-5
D gene: TRBD2
clone size: .
V gene: TRBV6-1
CDR3 DNA: TGTGCCAGCAGTGAAGGGGGCGGGAGGCAAGAGACCCAGTACTTC
CDR3 protein: CASSEGGGRQETQYF

J gene: TRBJ2-1
D gene: TRBD2
clone size: .
V gene: TRBV7-2
CDR3 DNA: TGTGCCAGCAGCCAGAGGGTAGCGGGGCAGTTCTTC
CDR3 protein: CASSQRVAGQFF

J gene: TRBJ1-1
D gene: TRBD1
clone size: .
V gene: TRBV30
CDR3 DNA: TGTGCCTTAGGGACAGGGGGCAGAGAAGCTTTCTTT
CDR3 protein: CALGTGGREAFF

J gene: TRBJ1-5
D gene: .
clone size: once
V gene: TRBV14
CDR3 DNA: TGTGCCAGCAGCCGACAGGGCAATCAGCCCCAGCATTTT
CDR3 protein: CASSRQGNQPQHF

J gene: TRBJ1-5
D gene: .
clone size: .
V gene: TRBV4-2
CDR3 DNA: TGTGCCAGCAGCCAAGATGCAGGGAGCAATCAGCCCCAGCATTTT
CDR3 protein: CASSQDAGSNQPQHF

J gene: TRBJ1-5
D gene: TRBD1
clone size: .
V gene: TRBV27
CDR3 DNA: TGTGCCAGCAGTTTCGGGCAGGGGGCGAATCAGCCCCAGCATTTT
CDR3 protein: CASSFGQGANQPQHF

J gene: TRBJ2-1
D gene: .
clone size: .
V gene: TRBV7-8
CDR3 DNA: TGTGCCAGCAGCTTAGGTAATATGAGGAATGAGCAGTTCTTC
CDR3 protein: CASSLGNMRNEQFF

J gene: TRBJ2-1
D gene: .
clone size: .
V gene: TRBV20-1
CDR3 DNA: TGCAGTGCTAGACCGTACAATGAGCAGTTCTTC
CDR3 protein: CSARPYNEQFF

J gene: TRBJ1-6
D gene: TRBD1
clone size: .
V gene: TRBV4-3
CDR3 DNA: TGCGCCAGCAGCCAAGGGGCAGGGGGCATGACACCCCTCCACTTT
CDR3 protein: CASSQGAGGMTPLHF

J gene: TRBJ2-3
D gene: TRBD2
clone size: .
V gene: TRBV27
CDR3 DNA: TGTGCCAGCAGCCCCCCGGCGGGAGGCACAGATACGCAGTATTTT
CDR3 protein: CASSPPAGGTDTQYF

J gene: TRBJ2-3
D gene: .
clone size: .
V gene: TRBV6-5
CDR3 DNA: TGTGCCAGCACACAAGGGGTGAGGCGCACAGATACGCAGTATTTT
CDR3 protein: CASTQGVRRTDTQYF

J gene: TRBJ1-1
D gene: TRBD1
clone size: .
V gene: TRBV28
CDR3 DNA: TGTGCCAGCAGTTCTCCGGGACAGGGGGACACTGAAGCTTTCTTT
CDR3 protein: CASSSPGQGDTEAFF

J gene: TRBJ1-1
D gene: .
clone size: .
V gene: TRBV5-4
CDR3 DNA: TGTGCCAGCAGCTTTCCAGGGTATAGGAACACTGAAGCTTTCTTT
CDR3 protein: CASSFPGYRNTEAFF

J gene: TRBJ1-1
D gene: .
clone size: .
V gene: TRBV6-5
CDR3 DNA: TGTGCCAGCAGTGAGCAGGGAGGGTCTGAAGCTTTCTTT
CDR3 protein: CASSEQGGSEAFF